What follows are 5 T cell receptor beta chains derived from one specimen sequenced in a study of blood T cells in healthy people across ages. The authors ran a second PCR of roughly 6 to 11 cycles using a sample-barcoded 5' primer and a J-beta primer mix. TCRdb re-analysed the 5' RACE reads in MiXCR, keeping a single row per CDR3 protein. The sample holds 1.5 million to 2 million distinct CDR3 sequences, roughly 27% seen once. Source material: blood. The receptors were gathered from a woman aged 30 to 39 in good health.

The rearrangement joins TRBV5-1 to TRBJ2-4; TRBD2 agrees at 9 bases. The last part of the DNA fits TRBJ2-7 better; the J call may be wrong. Germline assignment: CDR1 SGHRS and CDR2 YFSETQ. The CDR3 has 15 amino acids. The CDR3 loop reads CASSFGLARNYEQYF. The CDR3 bases are TGCGCCAGCAGCTTTGGACTAGCGAGAAATTACGAGCAGTACTTC.

This clonotype is a singleton in its sample. The chain links TRBV29-1 to TRBJ2-3; 7 positions agree with TRBD1. The CDR3 runs to 13 residues. CDR1 is SQVTM and CDR2 is ANQGSEA in the germline V gene. V lost 6 bases and J lost 7; bases outside the gene matches: 10. CDR3 sequence (DNA): TGCAGCGTGGATCGGACAGGCCAAAATACGCAGTATTTT. Encoded protein: CSVDRTGQNTQYF.

The table lists this clonotype with many counts. The CDR3 nucleotides read TGCAGCGTTGACAGGGCGGAGGGCTATGGCTACACCTTC. Translation gives CSVDRAEGYGYTF. The V call is TRBV29-1, the J call TRBJ1-2, with D tentatively TRBD1 (5 bases). The germline CDR1 and CDR2 sequences are SQVTM and ANQGSEA. The V end lost 3 bases, the J end lost 4 bases, and 12 bases lay between the germline ends. This CDR3 is 13 amino acids long.

In this sample, this clonotype turned up many times. The chain is built from TRBV6-6 and TRBJ2-5, with no clear D. The germline gives CDR1 MNHNY, CDR2 SVGAGI (reference sequence). The CDR3 totals 12 residues. V dropped 8 bases and J dropped 4 bases, with 11 bases sitting between them. The CDR3 DNA follows: TGTGCCAGCTCACCACTTGGAGAGACCCAGTACTTC. Its protein is CASSPLGETQYF.

This clonotype appeared many times. The V gene is TRBV12-3 or TRBV12-4, the J gene TRBJ2-5; D unclear. Trimming shortened V by 2 bases and J by 5 bases, and 9 bases separated the two germline ends. The CDR3 is 13 residues long. As DNA, the CDR3 is TGTGCCAGCAGTTTATGGGAATATGAGACCCAGTACTTC. It translates to CASSLWEYETQYF.